Presented here are 20 T cell receptor beta chains from one specimen sequenced in a study of shared clonotypes between healthy human individuals. Some clones are missing from TCRdb's copy, which holds only in-frame ones; the method was immunoSEQ multiplex PCR. The table shows 470,000 or so clones, with approximately 84% occurring only once. The sequencing input was PBMCs. The origin of the receptors is a middle-aged woman in good health. Some clones in this sample may be carry-over from other donors' samples.

There are a few counts of this clone. J is TRBJ2-7 and V is TRBV5-1; D gene ambiguous. The CDR3 covers 13 residues. Deletions cut 4 bases from V and 3 bases from J, with 11 bases between. Germline V gene lookup returns CDR1 SGHRS and CDR2 YFSETQ. In DNA, the CDR3 is TGCGCCAGCAGCGAGAACTTCAACTACGAGCAGTACTTC. It is translated as CASSENFNYEQYF.

Turning to this clone: This probably arose from a read error, given a far larger clone one base away. The same CDR3 is also encoded by other DNA sequences in this sample. The rearrangement joins TRBV4-3 to TRBJ2-5; 16 bases are a match to TRBD2. The CDR3 runs 18 residues. Germline CDR1 reads LGHNA; CDR2 reads YSLEER. The CDR3 nucleotides are TGCGCAAGCAGCCTCTCCACCGGGACTAGCGGGAGGGGGGAGACCCAGTACTTC. Translating gives CASSLSTGTSGRGETQYF.

This clone was seen just once. The V call is TRBV5-4, the J call TRBJ2-7, with a tentative D call TRBD2 (6 bases). The V end was cut by 6 bases, the J end by 1 base, with 14 bases between. There are 14 residues in the CDR3. The germline V gene encodes CDR1 SGHNT and CDR2 YYREEE (reference sequence). The CDR3 spells CASTSGGVSYEQYF. DNA of the CDR3: TGTGCCAGCACCTCCGGAGGGGTTTCCTACGAGCAGTACTTC.

The CDR3 spells CASSLGLRDRGTPYSGANVLTF. CDR3 coding DNA: TGCGCCAGCAGCTTGGGCCTGAGGGACAGGGGGACTCCTTACTCTGGGGCCAACGTCCTGACTTTC. This chain links TRBV5-1 with TRBJ2-6; TRBD1 aligns across 11 bases. CDR1 and CDR2 from the germline V gene are SGHRS and YFSETQ. The trim removed 0 bases at V and 0 bases at J, leaving 14 bases unmatched. CDR3 size: 22 residues.

This clone occurred once. The chain joins TRBV7-8 to TRBJ1-5; D gene uncertain. Germline values: CDR1 SGHVS, CDR2 FQNEAQ. V was cut by 1 base and J by 9 bases, with 13 bases left in between. This CDR3 has 14 residues. The CDR3 protein is CASSLEGSPRPQHF. CDR3 bases: TGTGCCAGCAGCTTAGAAGGCTCCCCCCGGCCCCAGCATTTT. Supplemented by reference TRBV7-8 and TRBJ1-5, the full variable domain reads GAGVSQSPRYKVAKRGQDVALRCDPISGHVSLFWYQQALGQGPEFLTYFQNEAQLDKSGLPSDRFFAERPEGSVSTLKIQRTQQEDSAVYLCASSLEGSPRPQHFGDGTRLSIL.

This clone was detected only once. Written as DNA, the CDR3 is TGTGCCACCAGTTTCGGGACAGCTACCGGGGAGCTGTTTTTT. Translation gives CATSFGTATGELFF. The chain couples TRBV15 to TRBJ2-2; TRBD1 matches 7 bases. With V trimmed by 6 bases and J by 5 bases, 6 bases remained unmatched. The germline V gene encodes CDR1 LNHNV and CDR2 YYDKDF (reference sequence). This CDR3 spans 14 amino acids.

This sequence joins TRBV7-8 and TRBJ2-7, with a weak D call TRBD2 (6 bases). This CDR3 has 15 residues. Germline lookup yields CDR1 SGHVS and CDR2 FQNEAQ. Trimming removed 5 bases from V and 2 bases from J, with 16 bases in between. For the CDR3, the DNA is TGTGCCAGCAGCGATTCGAGCGGGCCTCCCTACGAGCAGTACTTC. As protein: CASSDSSGPPYEQYF. The whole variable domain, filled in from reference TRBV7-8 and TRBJ2-7, reads GAGVSQSPRYKVAKRGQDVALRCDPISGHVSLFWYQQALGQGPEFLTYFQNEAQLDKSGLPSDRFFAERPEGSVSTLKIQRTQQEDSAVYLCASSDSSGPPYEQYFGPGTRLTVT.

CDR3 loop: CASSLRRGGGYTF. The CDR3 nucleotides read TGTGCCAGCAGTTTAAGGCGGGGGGGTGGCTACACCTTC. V gene TRBV28 combines with J gene TRBJ1-2, with D possibly being TRBD1 (5 bases). V lost 2 bases and J 7 bases, leaving 11 bases between the germline ends. This CDR3 spans 13 amino acids. Per the germline V gene, CDR1 is MDHEN and CDR2 is SYDVKM.

This clone was observed at least ten times. J is TRBJ2-7 and V is TRBV7-3; D perhaps matches TRBD2 (5 bases). V lost 2 bases to trimming and J lost 9 bases, with 11 bases between them. The germline gives CDR1 SGHTA, CDR2 FQGTGA. CDR3 size: 12 residues. In nucleotides, the CDR3 is TGTGCCAGCAGCTTACCCGAGGGAGTGCAGTACTTC. Its translation is CASSLPEGVQYF.

This clone was detected only a few times. The chain is built from TRBV7-9 and TRBJ2-1, with 11 nucleotides matching TRBD2. In germline, CDR1 is SEHNR, CDR2 FQNEAQ (reference sequence). The trim removed 0 bases at V and 5 bases at J, leaving 3 bases unmatched. The length of the CDR3 is 16 residues. The CDR3 spells CASSLALAGAHNEQFF. CDR3 coding DNA: TGTGCCAGCAGCTTAGCACTAGCGGGAGCCCACAATGAGCAGTTCTTC.

In this sample, this clone turned up once. This sequence joins TRBV9 and TRBJ1-3; D not certain. Germline CDR1 is SGDLS and CDR2 is YYNGEE. This CDR3 has 16 residues. Trimming took 0 bases from V and 0 from J, leaving 10 bases between them. The CDR3, as DNA: TGTGCCAGCAGCGTAGGTCCGGGCAACTCTGGAAACACCATATATTTT. Encoded protein: CASSVGPGNSGNTIYF.

The chain carries TRBV18 and TRBJ1-3; D gene unclear. V was shortened by 2 bases and J by 3 bases, with 5 bases between the two germline ends. Germline loops: CDR1 KGHSH, CDR2 LQKENI. The CDR3 is 13 amino acids. The CDR3 coding sequence is TGTGCCAGCTCACCAGTGGATGGAAACACCATATATTTT. Its translation: CASSPVDGNTIYF.

The J gene is TRBJ2-7, the V gene TRBV7-2; TRBD1 might be the D (5 bases). The germline gives CDR1 SGHTA, CDR2 FQGNSA. CDR3 length equals 14 residues. Trimming stripped 0 bases from V and 0 bases from J, with 6 bases between. The CDR3 DNA follows: TGTGCCAGCAGCTTAGCGGGGCCCTCCTACGAGCAGTACTTC. It is translated as CASSLAGPSYEQYF. The whole variable domain, filled in from reference TRBV7-2 and TRBJ2-7, reads GAGVSQSPSNKVTEKGKDVELRCDPISGHTALYWYRQSLGQGLEFLIYFQGNSAPDKSGLPSDRFSAERTGGSVSTLTIQRTQQEDSAVYLCASSLAGPSYEQYFGPGTRLTVT.

The rearrangement uses TRBV7-7 and TRBJ2-2; D is possibly TRBD2 (5 bases). This CDR3 is built from 15 residues. Germline V gene lookup returns CDR1 SSHAT and CDR2 FNYEAQ (reference sequence). V was shortened by 4 bases and J by 3 bases, with 12 bases between the two germline ends. The CDR3 DNA follows: TGTGCCAGCAGCTCTCTTGGAGGAGACACCGGGGAGCTGTTTTTT. This gives the protein CASSSLGGDTGELFF.

This clone has just a few counts. The V and J genes are TRBV6-6 and TRBJ2-1; D remains ambiguous. Per the germline V gene, CDR1 is MNHNY and CDR2 is SVGAGI (reference sequence). V lost 6 bases to trimming and J lost 6 bases, with 9 bases between them. This CDR3 has 12 residues. The CDR3 nucleotides are TGTGCCAGCAGCCCCTCCGGCAATGAGCAGTTCTTC. Protein: CASSPSGNEQFF.

The V gene is TRBV11-2, the J gene TRBJ2-5, with TRBD1 matching 10 bases. The end of the DNA aligns better with TRBJ2-7, so the J call may be wrong. The germline CDR1 and CDR2 sequences are SGHAT and FQNNGV. There are 15 residues in the CDR3. The CDR3 bases are TGTGCCAGCAGCTGGAGACCGGGACAGGGGTCCGAGCAGTACTTC. Its protein product is CASSWRPGQGSEQYF.

As regards this clone: With only one base between it and a far larger clone, this is likely a read error. Other nucleotide sequences from this sample produce the same CDR3. V gene TRBV5-1 combines with J gene TRBJ2-3; a weak D match, TRBD2 (5 bases). Deletions cut 3 bases from V and 0 bases from J, with 8 bases between. The CDR3 is 14 amino acids. Germline values: CDR1 SGHRS, CDR2 YFSETQ. CDR3 bases: TGCGCCAGCAGCTCAGGCGGGAGCACAGATACGCAGTATTTT. This codes for CASSSGGSTDTQYF.

The sample holds a few counts of this clone. The V call is TRBV5-1, the J call TRBJ2-3; D is unclear. With 4 bases removed from V and 2 bases from J, the gap between germline ends came to 11 bases. CDR1 SGHRS and CDR2 YFSETQ come from the germline V gene. The CDR3 is 14 amino acids. The CDR3, as DNA: TGCGCCAGCAGCGACCGAATTTACACAGATACGCAGTATTTT. Translation: CASSDRIYTDTQYF.

The chain combines TRBV11-2 with TRBJ1-4, with 9 bases identical to TRBD1. Trimming removed 4 bases from V and 8 bases from J; junction bases left unmatched: 8. CDR3 size: 15 residues. Germline loops: CDR1 SGHAT, CDR2 FQNNGV. The CDR3 loop reads CASSSTRQGGEKLFF. In nucleotides, the CDR3 is TGTGCCAGCAGCTCGACCAGACAGGGGGGGGAAAAACTGTTTTTT.

Concerning this clone: A much larger clone lies a single base off, so this may be a read error. The same CDR3 can be traced to other DNA sequences in this sample. This chain connects TRBV7-9 to TRBJ2-3; D uncertain. The germline V gene has CDR1 SEHNR and CDR2 FQNEAQ (reference sequence). This CDR3 spans 13 amino acids. V lost 5 bases, J lost 6 bases, and 12 bases lay in between. The CDR3 reads CASSRELSDTQYF. CDR3 sequence (DNA): TGTGCCAGCAGCAGGGAACTCTCGGATACGCAGTATTTT.